What follows are 23 T cell receptor beta chains derived from one specimen sequenced in a study of OX40 agonist ivuxolimab in advanced cancers. The method was immunoSEQ multiplex PCR; TCRdb's version includes in-frame clones alone and lacks a portion of them. The data contain 80,000 or so clones, 70% to 90% of them singletons. Sequences were derived from CD4+ or CD8+ T cells sorted from blood, sampled in a trial of the OX40 agonist ivuxolimab. Every receptor here comes from an adult with an advanced solid tumor such as melanoma, head and neck, liver or kidney cancer.

The chain is built from TRBV23-1 and TRBJ2-7, with D unresolved. TRBV23-1 is placed among ORFs of uncertain function. Trimming shortened V by 2 bases and J by 2 bases, and 19 bases separated the two germline ends. The CDR3 contains 17 residues. The DNA of the CDR3 is TGCGCCAGCAGTCAAGGGTATGGTGAGACAACAGCCTACGAGCAGTACTTC. Its translation is CASSQGYGETTAYEQYF.

This chain links TRBV7-2 with TRBJ2-6; no clear D. Germline CDR1 is SGHTA and CDR2 is FQGNSA. CDR3 size: 15 residues. Trimming removed 1 base from V and 2 bases from J, with 6 bases in between. DNA of the CDR3: TGTGCCAGCAGCTTAGAGTCTACTGGGGCCAACGTCCTGACTTTC. Its protein is CASSLESTGANVLTF.

CDR3 sequence reads: CAISRTGLDTEAFF. For the CDR3, the DNA is TGTGCCATCAGCCGGACAGGGCTTGATACTGAAGCTTTCTTT. The J gene is TRBJ1-1, the V gene TRBV10-3; 8 positions match TRBD1. The length of the CDR3 is 14 residues. Germline V gene data show CDR1 as ENHRY and CDR2 as SYGVKD. V lost 6 bases to trimming and J lost 5 bases; unmatched junction nucleotides: 8.

The chain uses TRBV5-6 and TRBJ2-2; either TRBD1 or TRBD2 may supply D (6 bases each). The germline V gene has CDR1 SGHDT and CDR2 YYEEEE. V lost 4 bases to trimming and J lost 2 bases, with 9 bases between them. The CDR3 runs to 14 residues. This CDR3 is CASSPGANTGELFF. CDR3 DNA: TGTGCCAGCAGCCCGGGGGCCAACACCGGGGAGCTGTTTTTT.

This clone was picked up one time. The J gene is TRBJ2-3, the V gene TRBV5-6; no clear D. From germline, CDR1 is SGHDT and CDR2 YYEEEE. The CDR3 is 14 residues long. Trimming took 1 base from V and 6 from J, leaving 12 bases between them. The CDR3 sequence is CASSLPPMTDTQYF. In nucleotides, the CDR3 is TGTGCCAGCAGCTTGCCACCAATGACGGATACGCAGTATTTT.

This chain connects TRBV7-3 to TRBJ2-1; D is possibly TRBD2 (5 bases). V lost 3 bases to trimming and J lost 11 bases, with 17 bases between them. Per the germline V gene, CDR1 is SGHTA and CDR2 is FQGTGA. The CDR3 is 14 residues long. CDR3 in amino acids: CASSFIGSESKQFF. The CDR3 region has the DNA TGTGCCAGCAGCTTCATTGGGAGCGAATCGAAGCAGTTCTTC.

Only a few counts were recorded for this clone. J is TRBJ1-5 and V is TRBV7-9, with a possible D match to TRBD1 (5 bases). CDR1 and CDR2 (germline): SEHNR, FQNEAQ (reference sequence). The CDR3 has 13 residues. Trimming removed 6 bases from V and 5 bases from J, with 11 bases in between. CDR3 amino acids: CASRGQGDQPQHF. CDR3 DNA sequence: TGTGCCAGCAGGGGGCAGGGTGATCAGCCCCAGCATTTT.

V gene TRBV11-2 combines with J gene TRBJ2-7; no reliable D call. CDR1 SGHAT and CDR2 FQNNGV come from the germline V gene. The CDR3 contains 14 residues. V lost 0 bases and J lost 0, with 6 bases in between. The DNA for the CDR3 is TGTGCCAGCAGCTTAGACCCAAGCTCCTACGAGCAGTACTTC. The encoded protein is CASSLDPSSYEQYF.

Details on this clone: The sample has other DNA sequences that encode this CDR3 too. The chain has TRBV7-2 and TRBJ1-2; maybe TRBD1 (5 bases). Germline lookup yields CDR1 SGHTA and CDR2 FQGNSA. The CDR3 is 14 amino acids. V lost 2 bases and J 8 bases, leaving 15 bases between the germline ends. DNA of the CDR3: TGTGCCAGCAGCTTAACGGGGGAAGTATACGGCTACACCTTC. This gives the protein CASSLTGEVYGYTF. The full variable domain, in which reference TRBV7-2 and TRBJ1-2 provide the parts outside the CDR3, is GAGVSQSPSNKVTEKGKDVELRCDPISGHTALYWYRQSLGQGLEFLIYFQGNSAPDKSGLPSDRFSAERTGGSVSTLTIQRTQQEDSAVYLCASSLTGEVYGYTFGSGTRLTVV.

The chain recombines TRBV15 with TRBJ1-6, with a weak D call TRBD1 (5 bases). Germline CDR1 LNHNV, CDR2 YYDKDF (reference sequence). The ends were cut back, 0 bases at V and 7 bases at J, with 10 bases in the middle. This CDR3 spans 15 amino acids. The CDR3 reads CATSREGEGNSPLHF. Here the CDR3 DNA reads TGTGCCACCAGCAGAGAGGGGGAGGGAAATTCACCCCTCCACTTT.

This clone was counted once. The chain employs TRBV18 and TRBJ1-3; 7 bases fit TRBD1. Germline-derived CDR1 and CDR2 are KGHSH and LQKENI. The CDR3 runs to 15 residues. J lost 5 bases, V lost 0 bases, and 4 bases had no gene match. For the CDR3, the DNA is TGTGCCAGCTCACCACCGCGACAGGGCAGAAACACCATATATTTT. Translated, it gives CASSPPRQGRNTIYF.

The chain combines TRBV19 with TRBJ2-1; the match to TRBD2 covers 12 bases. The V and J ends lost 6 bases and 5 bases, in that order; junction bases with no gene match: 2. Germline lookup yields CDR1 LNHDA and CDR2 SQIVND (reference sequence). This CDR3 comprises 14 residues. In DNA form, the CDR3 reads TGTGCCAGTAGGAGGACTAGCGGGGACAATGAGCAGTTCTTC. Residues: CASRRTSGDNEQFF.

The genes are TRBV7-3 and TRBJ2-7; 10 positions agree with TRBD2. V gave up 4 bases and J gave up 7 bases; unmatched junction bases: 7. CDR1 and CDR2 (germline): SGHTA, FQGTGA. This CDR3 has 14 residues. In nucleotides, the CDR3 is TGTGCCAGCAGCTCAGTGGCTAGCGGGAGTGAGCAGTACTTC. It is translated as CASSSVASGSEQYF.

The V gene is TRBV30, the J gene TRBJ1-2, with D hard to call. This CDR3 is built from 10 residues. V was shortened by 7 bases and J by 5 bases, with 8 bases between the two germline ends. From germline, CDR1 is GTSNPN and CDR2 SVGIG (reference sequence). The CDR3: CAFLLYGYTF. The CDR3 DNA is TGTGCCTTCCTGTTGTATGGCTACACCTTC. Together with reference TRBV30 and TRBJ1-2, the CDR3 gives the full variable domain: SQTIHQWPATLVQPVGSPLSLECTVEGTSNPNLYWYRQAAGRGLQLLFYSVGIGQISSEVPQNLSASRPQDRQFILSSKKLLLSDSGFYLCAFLLYGYTFGSGTRLTVV.

The chain joins TRBV7-6 to TRBJ2-7, with TRBD1 matching 9 bases. The V gene's germline CDR1 is SGHVS and CDR2 FNYEAQ. V shed 5 bases, J shed 6 bases, and the junction held 5 bases outside the gene matches. The CDR3 has 13 amino acids. The CDR3 sequence is CASSATGGREQYF. CDR3 nucleotides: TGTGCCAGCAGCGCCACAGGGGGCCGCGAGCAGTACTTC.

This rearrangement joins TRBV7-9 to TRBJ2-7; D unresolved. The ends were cut back, 5 bases at V and 1 base at J, with 12 bases in the middle. Germline values: CDR1 SEHNR, CDR2 FQNEAQ (reference sequence). The CDR3 sequence is 14 residues long. CDR3 in amino acids: CASSPQQTSYEQYF. The CDR3 bases are TGTGCCAGCAGCCCCCAACAGACTTCCTACGAGCAGTACTTC.

This clone was detected only a few times. The chain carries TRBV28 and TRBJ1-3; D not resolved. Germline V lookup: CDR1 MDHEN, CDR2 SYDVKM. The CDR3 is made up of 15 amino acids. V lost 10 bases to trimming and J lost 0 bases, with 16 bases between them. In nucleotides, the CDR3 is TGTGCCACCTGCAAGAAAATAAGCTCTGGAAACACCATATATTTT. Translation gives CATCKKISSGNTIYF.

The rearrangement joins TRBV29-1 to TRBJ2-3; TRBD1 matches at 7 bases. The V and J ends lost 8 bases and 4 bases, in that order; junction bases with no gene match: 12. The CDR3 length is 14 residues. Germline V gene sequence: CDR1 SQVTM, CDR2 ANQGSEA. The CDR3 bases are TGCAGCTACCGACAGGGTTCGGTGGCAGATACGCAGTATTTT. It is translated as CSYRQGSVADTQYF.

The J gene is TRBJ1-4, the V gene TRBV14, with TRBD1 matching over 11 bases. Germline assignment: CDR1 SGHDN and CDR2 FVKESK. The CDR3 consists of 14 residues. V was pared by 4 bases and J by 7 bases, with 2 bases of the junction left unmatched. The CDR3 coding sequence is TGTGCCAGCAGCCTGGGACAGGGGGTTGAAAAACTGTTTTTT. It translates to CASSLGQGVEKLFF.

This CDR3 is CASSYRERRLGEQYF. CDR3 nucleotide sequence: TGTGCCAGCAGTTACAGGGAGCGACGCCTGGGAGAGCAGTACTTC. The chain combines TRBV6-6 with TRBJ2-7, with D maybe TRBD2 (5 bases). V was shortened by 2 bases and J by 7 bases, with 18 bases between the two germline ends. The CDR3 covers 15 residues. CDR1 MNHNY and CDR2 SVGAGI come from the germline V gene (reference sequence).

The chain links TRBV28 to TRBJ1-5, with D hard to call. CDR1 is MDHEN, CDR2 SYDVKM, per germline. With 6 bases removed from V and 11 bases from J, the gap between germline ends came to 11 bases. The CDR3 covers 11 residues. CDR3 sequence reads: CASSLQGSQHF. CDR3 DNA sequence: TGTGCCAGCAGCCTTCAAGGGTCCCAGCATTTT.

The V and J genes are TRBV5-1 and TRBJ1-2; possibly TRBD1 for D (5 bases). V gave up 3 bases and J gave up 4 bases, with 10 bases separating them. Germline V lookup: CDR1 SGHRS, CDR2 YFSETQ. The CDR3 covers 13 residues. In DNA form, the CDR3 reads TGCGCCAGCAGCTCTCAGGGTACCTATGGCTACACCTTC. It translates to CASSSQGTYGYTF.

The V call is TRBV28, the J call TRBJ2-7; a weak D match, TRBD1 (5 bases). CDR3 length equals 15 residues. Germline CDR1 MDHEN, CDR2 SYDVKM. With 6 bases removed from V and 2 bases from J, the gap between germline ends came to 17 bases. The CDR3 DNA is TGTGCCAGCAGGCGGCAGGGTACCCCTCCCTACGAGCAGTACTTC. It encodes CASRRQGTPPYEQYF.